This entry lists 19 T cell receptor beta chains sequenced from one sample in a study of siplizumab effects on memory and regulatory T cells. Libraries were prepared by immunoSEQ multiplex PCR; TCRdb keeps only in-frame clonotypes and omits some of them. This table has 90,000 to 120,000 clones, more than 85% appearing once. Sequenced material: CD4+ T cells sorted from blood. These receptor sequences come from a human donor in good health. Some clones in this sample may be carry-over from other donors' samples.

The V gene is TRBV5-8, the J gene TRBJ1-5; D unclear. Germline V gives CDR1 SGHTS, CDR2 YDEGEE. The CDR3 totals 13 residues. The V and J ends lost 0 bases and 4 bases respectively, with 5 bases between them. The CDR3 DNA reads as TGTGCCAGCAGCTTGGATCCTAATCAGCCCCAGCATTTT. Protein: CASSLDPNQPQHF.

The gene calls are TRBV28 and TRBJ1-2; D is perhaps TRBD1 (5 bases). Between the trimmed V and J ends, which lost 6 bases and 2 bases, there was a span of 19 bases. This CDR3 has 16 residues. Germline values: CDR1 MDHEN, CDR2 SYDVKM. CDR3 DNA sequence: TGTGCCAGCAGCTCATCCCCAGCGACAGCGAACTATGGCTACACCTTC. Its protein product is CASSSSPATANYGYTF.

This clone was seen just once. The gene calls are TRBV28 and TRBJ2-5; 8 bases agree with TRBD2. CDR1 is MDHEN and CDR2 is SYDVKM in the germline V gene. CDR3 size: 15 residues. V lost 2 bases, J lost 5 bases, and 7 bases stayed unmatched. CDR3 amino acids: CASSLPGGPRETQYF. DNA of the CDR3: TGTGCCAGCAGTTTACCGGGAGGGCCCCGGGAGACCCAGTACTTC.

The chain employs TRBV11-2 and TRBJ2-5, with 10 bases identical to TRBD2. Germline CDR1 SGHAT, CDR2 FQNNGV. J gave up 3 bases and V 4 bases, and 11 bases lay outside the gene matches. The CDR3 spans 17 residues. The CDR3 DNA is TGTGCCAGCAGCTACCGGTGGCTAGCGGGAGTTAAAGAGACCCAGTACTTC. Its translation is CASSYRWLAGVKETQYF.

This clone was seen once. Here the CDR3 omits its conserved ending phenylalanine or tryptophan, so a read error is the likely source. The chain joins TRBV6-5 to TRBJ2-7, with TRBD2 matching over 11 bases. This CDR3 region has 15 residues. Germline V CDR1 and CDR2: MNHEY, SVGAGI. J lost 3 bases, V lost 5 bases, and 6 bases had no gene match. CDR3: CASSGGLAVHYEQYL. CDR3 in DNA: TGTGCCAGCAGTGGGGGACTAGCGGTTCACTACGAGCAGTACCTC.

V gene TRBV5-4 combines with J gene TRBJ2-3; TRBD2 matches at 9 bases. With V trimmed by 0 bases and J by 2 bases, 4 bases remained unmatched. The CDR3 totals 16 residues. Germline CDR1 SGHNT, CDR2 YYREEE (reference sequence). The CDR3 DNA follows: TGTGCCAGCAGCTTGGCCTTAGCGGGAGACACAGATACGCAGTATTTT. Translating gives CASSLALAGDTDTQYF.

The chain couples TRBV6-5 to TRBJ1-5; 12 bases are a match to TRBD1. The length of the CDR3 is 15 residues. Germline V CDR1 and CDR2: MNHEY, SVGAGI. Losses at the gene ends were 5 bases for V and 5 bases for J; bases not matched to a gene: 4. The CDR3 nucleotides read TGTGCCAGCAGTGGGACAGGGGGCGCGGATCAGCCCCAGCATTTT. Translated: CASSGTGGADQPQHF.

The chain is built from TRBV5-1 and TRBJ2-5; 9 nucleotides agree with TRBD2. The V segment lost 5 bases and the J segment 3 bases; nucleotides outside the gene matches: 14. The CDR3 contains 17 residues. Germline CDR1 and CDR2: SGHRS and YFSETQ. The DNA of the CDR3 is TGCGCCAGCAGTCCGGCGGGGGGGCGCAATCATAAAGAGACCCAGTACTTC. This translates into CASSPAGGRNHKETQYF.

The genes are TRBV29-1 and TRBJ1-1, with 7 bases lining up with TRBD1. Germline trimming cut 7 bases from V and 8 bases from J; bases unmatched to any gene: 10. Germline V gene sequence: CDR1 SQVTM, CDR2 ANQGSEA. The CDR3 sequence is 12 residues long. The CDR3 DNA follows: TGCAGCGCCGGGACAGCGAGGATCGAAGCTTTCTTT. It yields the protein CSAGTARIEAFF.

The V call is TRBV11-2, the J call TRBJ1-4; 7 bases are shared with TRBD1. The CDR3 has 15 amino acids. Germline trimming cut 8 bases from V and 4 bases from J; bases unmatched to any gene: 10. The V gene's germline CDR1 is SGHAT and CDR2 FQNNGV. CDR3 protein: CASVRGGQSNEKLFF. The DNA of the CDR3 is TGTGCCAGCGTTCGGGGGGGACAGAGTAATGAAAAACTGTTTTTT.

The rearrangement links TRBV6-5 to TRBJ2-5, with 10 bases that match TRBD2. The DNA end lines up better with TRBJ2-7; the J call may be wrong. Per germline, CDR1 MNHEY and CDR2 SVGAGI. This CDR3 comprises 14 residues. The DNA for the CDR3 is TGTGCCAGCAGCCCGGGACTAGCGTCCTACGAGCAGTACTTC. Translation gives CASSPGLASYEQYF.

The rearrangement joins TRBV19 to TRBJ1-2; D unresolved. The germline V gene encodes CDR1 LNHDA and CDR2 SQIVND (reference sequence). This CDR3 spans 12 amino acids. V gave up 3 bases and J gave up 6 bases, with 8 bases separating them. CDR3: CASSILGNGYTF. Written as DNA, the CDR3 is TGTGCCAGTAGTATTTTAGGTAATGGCTACACCTTC.

The chain links TRBV19 to TRBJ1-5; D is undetermined. Trimming took 5 bases from V and 6 from J, leaving 8 bases between them. CDR3 length: 12 amino acids. Germline lookup yields CDR1 LNHDA and CDR2 SQIVND (reference sequence). The CDR3 nucleotides are TGTGCCAGTAGTTTGACTTCTCAGCCCCAGCATTTT. This gives the protein CASSLTSQPQHF.

The chain couples TRBV28 to TRBJ2-7, with D perhaps TRBD1 (5 bases). Germline V gene sequence: CDR1 MDHEN, CDR2 SYDVKM. This CDR3 has 15 residues. Trimming cost V 6 bases and J 3 bases, with 18 bases left between them. CDR3 sequence: CASSPHRGSGYEQYF. For the CDR3, the DNA is TGTGCCAGCAGCCCACATAGGGGCTCAGGCTACGAGCAGTACTTC.

The chain couples TRBV9 to TRBJ2-3; TRBD1 matches 10 bases. This CDR3 comprises 19 residues. Germline assignment: CDR1 SGDLS and CDR2 YYNGEE. The V gene end was trimmed by 3 bases and the J gene end by 8 bases; junction bases not matched to a gene: 21. CDR3 sequence reads: CASSATASGQGEVRVTQYF. The CDR3 bases are TGTGCCAGCAGCGCAACCGCCTCAGGACAGGGGGAAGTTCGCGTTACGCAGTATTTT.

V gene TRBV6-5 combines with J gene TRBJ2-7; the match to TRBD2 covers 7 bases. Looked up from germline, CDR1 is MNHEY and CDR2 is SVGAGI. The CDR3 extends over 15 amino acids. V shed 6 bases, J shed 0 bases, and the junction held 8 bases outside the gene matches. CDR3 protein: CASSPSGRNSYEQYF. For the CDR3, the DNA is TGTGCCAGCAGCCCTAGCGGACGTAACTCCTACGAGCAGTACTTC.

V and J are TRBV7-2 and TRBJ2-1; D gene uncertain. CDR1 SGHTA and CDR2 FQGNSA come from the germline V gene. V shed 4 bases and J shed 7 bases, with 5 bases lying between them. CDR3 length equals 11 residues. As DNA, the CDR3 is TGTGCCAGCAGCTATAGGAATGAGCAGTTCTTC. Translation gives CASSYRNEQFF.

The chain joins TRBV30 to TRBJ1-5; tentatively, D is TRBD1 (5 bases). Germline V lookup: CDR1 GTSNPN, CDR2 SVGIG (reference sequence). The CDR3 sequence is 14 residues long. The ends were cut back, 1 base at V and 5 bases at J, with 12 bases in the middle. The CDR3 DNA reads TGTGCCTGGAGTGATATCGGGGGGGATCAGCCCCAGCATTTT. Residues: CAWSDIGGDQPQHF.

This chain connects TRBV6-5 to TRBJ2-1; 7 nucleotides align to TRBD2. V was clipped by 4 bases and J by 4 bases; unmatched bases: 7. Germline V gene lookup returns CDR1 MNHEY and CDR2 SVGAGI. The CDR3 has 15 amino acids. In DNA, the CDR3 is TGTGCCAGCAGTTCGGGGAAGCGGGATTACAATGAGCAGTTCTTC. This encodes CASSSGKRDYNEQFF.